Following are 9 T cell receptor beta chains from one sample sequenced in a study of regulatory T cells in long-lasting Graves disease. Combining iRepertoire HTBI primers with Arm-PCR of CDR3 regions, the authors built TCR beta libraries. A single record per CDR3 protein comes from TCRdb applying MiXCR to the multiplex PCR reads. This table has nearly 350,000 distinct CDR3 sequences, around a fifth appearing once. Time point indicated: persistent/refractory GD, antithyroid drugs over 5 years with positive TRAb. PBMCs were the source of the RNA used for TCR sequencing. Sequencing used peripheral blood mononuclear cells (PBMCs), obtained when the disease was refractory, from a patient treated with antithyroid drugs. The receptor set was obtained from a female donor with Graves disease.

The chain uses TRBV5-1 and TRBJ1-5, with D possibly TRBD1 on 6 matching bases. V lost 0 bases, J lost 5 bases, and 6 bases lay in between. Germline assignment: CDR1 SGHRS and CDR2 YFSETQ. The length of the CDR3 is 13 residues. The CDR3, as DNA: TGCGCCAGCAGCTTGGGGGGGCATCAGCCCCAGCATTTT. This translates into CASSLGGHQPQHF. Using reference TRBV5-1 and TRBJ1-5 for the parts outside the CDR3, the full variable domain is KAGVTQTPRYLIKTRGQQVTLSCSPISGHRSVSWYQQTPGQGLQFLFEYFSETQRNKGNFPGRFSGRQFSNSRSEMNVSTLELGDSALYLCASSLGGHQPQHFGDGTRLSIL.

This clonotype was seen more than once but under ten times. A read error may account for a junction end that differs from germline. J is TRBJ2-2 and V is TRBV6-1; D is unresolved. Per the germline V gene, CDR1 is MNHNS and CDR2 is SASEGT. CDR3 length: 15 residues. CDR3 region: CASSLGRTNTRELFF. CDR3 coding DNA: TGTGCCAGCAGTCTGGGTCGAACGAACACCAGGGAGCTGTTTTTT.

This clonotype was counted ten times or more. This chain joins TRBV20-1 and TRBJ2-7; D not certain. The length of the CDR3 is 12 residues. The ends were cut back, 6 bases at V and 3 bases at J, with 12 bases in the middle. CDR1 is DFQATT, CDR2 SNEGSKA, per germline (reference sequence). CDR3 nucleotide sequence: TGCAGTGCCACCTCTAGAAGCTACGAGCAGTACTTC. Its protein is CSATSRSYEQYF.

The J gene is TRBJ1-4, the V gene TRBV10-3; D gene ambiguous. Trimming cost V 10 bases and J 4 bases, with 16 bases left between them. CDR1 ENHRY and CDR2 SYGVKD come from the germline V gene. CDR3 length equals 14 residues. The DNA of the CDR3 is TGTGCCACCCCGAGGTGCCTACGTAATGAAAAACTGTTTTTT. Its translation is CATPRCLRNEKLFF.

This clonotype was counted ten times or more. The chain carries TRBV20-1 and TRBJ2-1, with a tentative D call TRBD2 (6 bases). Looked up from germline, CDR1 is DFQATT and CDR2 is SNEGSKA (reference sequence). The CDR3 contains 14 residues. V lost 4 bases to trimming and J lost 4 bases, with 14 bases between them. CDR3 bases: TGCAGTGCTAACCCCAAAGGACTATACAATGAGCAGTTCTTC. This encodes CSANPKGLYNEQFF.

This clonotype was detected many times. The chain joins TRBV7-2 to TRBJ2-4; 7 nucleotides match TRBD1. In germline, CDR1 is SGHTA, CDR2 FQGNSA. This CDR3 region has 18 residues. Trimming removed 1 base from V and 1 base from J; junction bases left unmatched: 10. DNA of the CDR3: TGTGCCAGCAGCTTAGGGCCGTCGAACAGGGGTGCCAAAAACATTCAGTACTTC. It translates to CASSLGPSNRGAKNIQYF.

In this sample, this clonotype turned up many times. The chain couples TRBV12-3 or TRBV12-4 to TRBJ2-2, with D perhaps TRBD1 or TRBD2 (6 bases each). With 7 bases removed from V and 4 bases from J, the gap between germline ends came to 13 bases. This CDR3 region has 14 residues. The CDR3 DNA reads TGTGCCAGCAACGGGGGCGCGGGCACCGGGGAGCTGTTTTTT. Translation gives CASNGGAGTGELFF.

This clonotype showed up many times. V is TRBV12-3 or TRBV12-4 and J is TRBJ1-1; the D is unclear. CDR3 length: 14 residues. V lost 5 bases to trimming and J lost 6 bases, with 16 bases between them. CDR3 in DNA: TGTGCCAGCAGTCCCCTATCCCCGGGCGCTGAAGCTTTCTTT. It translates to CASSPLSPGAEAFF.

This clonotype was observed many times. The J gene is TRBJ2-5, the V gene TRBV7-9, with TRBD1 matching over 9 bases. CDR1 is SEHNR, CDR2 FQNEAQ, per germline (reference sequence). V was clipped by 10 bases and J by 4 bases; unmatched bases: 10. The CDR3 has 14 amino acids. This CDR3 is CATEGGTGRETQYF. In nucleotides, the CDR3 is TGTGCCACCGAGGGGGGGACAGGGAGAGAGACCCAGTACTTC.